The present TCR beta chain was sequenced within a study of cytomegalovirus exposure and HLA in healthy donors. Vbeta (60) and Jbeta (13) primers were used in the PCR. TCRdb's table, derived via immunoSEQ multiplex PCR, lists solely in-frame clones and lacks some. This sample has approximately 100,000 clones, with 65% to 75% found just once. Worth noting for this clone: Antigen unknown.

Germline V gives CDR1 SGHTA, CDR2 FQGNSA. V shed 5 bases and J 6 bases; nucleotides not matched to a gene: 4. The CDR3 consists of 13 residues. Study results and caveats: Several of the most significant clusters appeared, in a later analysis, to be linked to common viral pathogens. Some TCR beta chains (more than 150 of them) were listed as cytomegalovirus-associated. Reports described diagnosis of cytomegalovirus status by the classifier as highly specific and sensitive.

The sequencing sample was made of PBMCs. The rearrangement links TRBV7-2 to TRBJ1-2, with TRBD1 matching over 9 bases. This TCR was recovered from a female donor in good health and CMV-seronegative. CDR3 DNA: TGTGCCAGCAGCCCGGACAGGGGTAATGGCTACACCTTC. Encoded protein: CASSPDRGNGYTF.